This TCR beta chain was sequenced during a study of blood T cell repertoires in COVID-19 (dated by TCRdb to the early 2020s). Background for the entire study: The collaborator samples originated in the United States, Italy and Spain and spanned the acute and convalescent phases of COVID-19. The prospective study material was composed of cDNA or gDNA derived from T cells, B-cell-depleted T cells, or PBMCs. Where available, HLA class I and class II types were obtained from metadata supplied by the sample provider rather than from assay-based typing. The samples were drawn from two sources: the first 160 participants of the ongoing ImmuneRACE study, and 950 to 1,500 subjects contributed by 6 global collaborators. The sample metadata nearly always contained a de-identified subject ID, COVID-19 status, age in years and sex. The repertoires were released in a freely available public database meant as a resource for research on the immune response to SARS-CoV-2. Subjects who had been exposed to COVID-19, were actively infected with it, or had recovered from it provided the deeply sampled blood TCRbeta repertoires that made up the dataset.

TCRbeta CDR3 regions were amplified from genomic DNA using the immunoSEQ Assay, a bias-controlled multiplex PCR. The original methods were these. Within the assay, amplification of reference gene primers was used to estimate how many nucleated cells each sample contained. To quantify the absolute abundance of each unique TCRbeta CDR3 rearrangement, sequence reads were collapsed and filtered. For each sample, productive Simpson clonality was calculated as the square root of Simpson's diversity index over productive rearrangements. Not all clones reach the TCRdb copy of this immuneACCESS table, which keeps in-frame sequences only. Checked studies attribute under half of the gap to unresolved V genes and leave the rest unexplained. That table furnishes V, J and clone size, whereas the DNA furnished D and trimming. This sample holds 100,000 to 150,000 clones; roughly two thirds were observed only once. The ten top clones hold around 2% of the sample.

On this clone itself: Its recognized antigen is unknown. There are no base qualities to consult, and no much larger clone falls within one base.

For CDR1 and CDR2, the germline V gene (reference sequence) lists LGHDT and YNNKEL. V loses 0 bases at its end and J loses 0 bases; junction bases beyond the gene matches: 9. There are 18 amino acids in the CDR3, from cysteine to phenylalanine inclusive. Only the CDR3 region is kept as DNA, spanning 54 bases read in frame from base 1. Overall study outcomes, separate from this receptor: Clinical and demographic metadata were provided uncurated, with the amount varying by source and participant.

The collaborating institutions used their own protocols to collect whole blood in K2EDTA tubes. For TCRbeta analysis, collaborator samples were shipped as frozen whole blood, as isolated PBMCs, or as DNA extracted from either sample type. In this chain, TRBV3-1 (or the pseudogene TRBV3-2) is recombined with TRBJ2-3; TRBD2 lines up with 7 middle nucleotides. This clonotype was obtained from a woman in her 70s with acute or convalescent COVID-19. The sample comprised peripheral blood. Read as DNA, the sequence is TGTGCCAGCAGCCAAGAAGGCCAGCGGGGCCCTAGCACAGATACGCAGTATTTT. Its protein reads: CASSQEGQRGPSTDTQYF.